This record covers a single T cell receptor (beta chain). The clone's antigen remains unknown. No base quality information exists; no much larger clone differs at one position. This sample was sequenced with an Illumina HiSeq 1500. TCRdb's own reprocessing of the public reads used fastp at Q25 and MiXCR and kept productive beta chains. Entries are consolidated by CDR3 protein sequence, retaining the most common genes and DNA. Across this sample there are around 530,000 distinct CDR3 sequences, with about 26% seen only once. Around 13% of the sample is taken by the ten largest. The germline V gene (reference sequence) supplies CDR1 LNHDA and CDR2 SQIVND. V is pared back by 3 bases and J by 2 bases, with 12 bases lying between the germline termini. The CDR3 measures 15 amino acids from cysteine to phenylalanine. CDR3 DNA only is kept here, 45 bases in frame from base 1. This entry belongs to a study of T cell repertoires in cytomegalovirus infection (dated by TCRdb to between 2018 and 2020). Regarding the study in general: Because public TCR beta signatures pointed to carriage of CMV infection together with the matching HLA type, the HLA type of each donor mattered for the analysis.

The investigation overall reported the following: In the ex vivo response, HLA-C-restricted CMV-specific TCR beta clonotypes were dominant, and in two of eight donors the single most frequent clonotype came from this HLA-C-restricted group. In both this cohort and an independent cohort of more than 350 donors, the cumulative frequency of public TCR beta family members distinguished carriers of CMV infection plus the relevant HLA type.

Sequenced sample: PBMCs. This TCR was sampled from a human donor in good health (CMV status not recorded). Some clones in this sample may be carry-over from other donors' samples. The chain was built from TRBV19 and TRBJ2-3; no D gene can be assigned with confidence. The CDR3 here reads CASSILGFVTDTQYF. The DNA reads TGTGCCAGTAGTATCCTCGGGTTTGTCACAGATACGCAGTATTTT.